Sequencing of this T cell receptor beta chain was carried out in a study of OX40 agonist ivuxolimab in advanced cancers. As for the study in general: A history of anti-PD-1, anti-PD-L1 or anti-CTLA-4 therapy was acceptable, and roughly 40% had some.

Only one count was recorded for this clone. Here immunoSEQ multiplex PCR was the method, and the copy in TCRdb shows in-frame clones only, minus some. The sample carries more than 70,000 clones, about 90% recorded once. Trimming removed 4 bases from V and 5 bases from J; junction bases left unmatched: 2. The germline V gene encodes CDR1 LNHDA and CDR2 SQIVND (reference sequence). This CDR3 has 14 amino acids. Patients were ineligible given autoimmune disease history or systemic immunosuppression. The V and J genes are TRBV19 and TRBJ2-7, with TRBD2 matching over 13 bases. The starting material was CD4+ or CD8+ T cells sorted from blood, obtained in a trial of the OX40 agonist ivuxolimab. The receptor's source is an adult with an advanced solid tumor such as melanoma, head and neck, liver or kidney cancer. CDR3 protein: CASSTGLAGDEQYF. The CDR3 region has the DNA TGTGCCAGTAGTACAGGACTAGCGGGAGACGAGCAGTACTTC.